This T cell receptor (beta chain) derives from a study of T cell responses to AZD1222 COVID-19 vaccine. General observations from the study: Among those given AZD1222, only six or seven were seropositive at baseline. Clonal diversity was possibly underestimated, and the donors were mostly white British, with more females. Samples come after the peak T cell response, not at day 14. Spike-specific TCR breadth and depth grew following two AZD1222 doses.

About this clone: The antigen is unknown.

Data came from immunoSEQ multiplex PCR; TCRdb stores just in-frame clones and leaves some out. The data show some 95,000 clones, with roughly 88% seen just once and about 12% held by the top ten. The sample consisted of peripheral blood, taken 28 days after the second AZD1222 dose. The source is an adult who received the AZD1222 COVID-19 vaccine.

CDR3 sequence reads: CSASIGLNEKLFF. The CDR3 region has the DNA TGCAGTGCTAGTATTGGCCTTAATGAAAAACTGTTTTTT. V is TRBV20-1 and J is TRBJ1-4; D unclear. The CDR3 runs to 13 residues. V lost 3 bases, J lost 4 bases, and 9 bases lay in between. Germline CDR1 and CDR2: DFQATT and SNEGSKA (reference sequence).